The 5 T cell receptor beta chains reported below all come from one sample, sequenced in a study of human T cells and chemical hapten exposure. MiXCR was run by TCRdb on the RACE reads, yielding one entry per CDR3 protein. There are 150,000 to 200,000 distinct CDR3 sequences in the sample; 20% to 25% occur only once, and roughly 6.7% lies in the top ten. As to time point: patch test 1, 2 weeks after DPC sensitization. Treatment of the sample: therapeutic diphenylcyclopropenone sensitization with weekly scalp DPC. This specimen was whole blood, taken in connection with sensitization to the hapten diphenylcyclopropenone (DPC). Receptor source: a woman in her fifties or sixties with alopecia areata. Some clones in this sample may be carry-over from other donors' samples.

The chain carries TRBV11-2 and TRBJ2-3; D is unclear. The CDR3 runs 15 residues. V gave up 1 base and J gave up 4 bases, with 12 bases separating them. In germline, CDR1 is SGHAT, CDR2 FQNNGV. CDR3 amino acids: CASSLAATWADTQYF. The CDR3 region has the DNA TGTGCCAGCAGCTTAGCGGCGACCTGGGCAGATACGCAGTATTTT.

The chain is built from TRBV11-1 and TRBJ2-7; 10 nucleotides match TRBD2. Germline CDR1 SGHAT, CDR2 FQDESV (reference sequence). J was trimmed by 6 bases and V by 4 bases; bases with no gene match: 12. The CDR3 sequence is 16 residues long. The CDR3 nucleotides are TGTGCCAGCAGCTCTCTCGGAGGACTAGCGGTTACCGAGCAGTACTTC. It specifies CASSSLGGLAVTEQYF.

This chain connects TRBV5-1 to TRBJ2-1; D gene ambiguous. With 0 bases removed from V and 7 bases from J, the gap between germline ends came to 14 bases. The CDR3 covers 15 residues. The germline V gene encodes CDR1 SGHRS and CDR2 YFSETQ. CDR3 in amino acids: CASSLDIGLSNEQFF. The CDR3 region has the DNA TGCGCCAGCAGCTTGGATATAGGATTATCGAATGAGCAGTTCTTC.

This clonotype was counted at least ten times. V is TRBV11-2 and J is TRBJ2-7; TRBD1 aligns across 9 bases. Germline V gene sequence: CDR1 SGHAT, CDR2 FQNNGV. With V trimmed by 4 bases and J by 2 bases, 6 bases remained unmatched. The CDR3 loop spans 15 amino acids. CDR3 bases: TGTGCCAGCAGCTCCCTTAGGGACAGGGCCTACGAGCAGTACTTC. Translation gives CASSSLRDRAYEQYF.

The chain joins TRBV29-1 to TRBJ1-1; D unclear. Germline CDR1 and CDR2: SQVTM and ANQGSEA. V was cut by 5 bases and J by 8 bases, with 6 bases left in between. The CDR3 totals 9 residues. The CDR3 DNA follows: TGCAGCGTTAAGCCAGAAGCTTTCTTT. Residues: CSVKPEAFF.